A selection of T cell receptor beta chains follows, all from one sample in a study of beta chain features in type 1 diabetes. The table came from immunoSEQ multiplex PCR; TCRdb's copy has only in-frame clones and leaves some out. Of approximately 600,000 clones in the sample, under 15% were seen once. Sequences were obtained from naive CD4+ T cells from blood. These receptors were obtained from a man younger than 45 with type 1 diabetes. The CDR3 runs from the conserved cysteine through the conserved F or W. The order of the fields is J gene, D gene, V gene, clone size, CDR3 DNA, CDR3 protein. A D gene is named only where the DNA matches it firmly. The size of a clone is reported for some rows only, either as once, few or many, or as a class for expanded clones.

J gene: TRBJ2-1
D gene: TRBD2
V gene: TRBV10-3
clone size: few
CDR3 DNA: TGTGCCATCAAACAGGCTAGCGGGGGGACCAATGAGCAGTTCTTC
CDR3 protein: CAIKQASGGTNEQFF

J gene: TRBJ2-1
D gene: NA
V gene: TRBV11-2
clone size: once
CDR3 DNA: TGTGCCAGCAGCTCAGACTGGGGTGAGCAGTTCTTC
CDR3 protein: CASSSDWGEQFF

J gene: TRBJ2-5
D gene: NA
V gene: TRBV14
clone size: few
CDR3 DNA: TGTGCCAGCAGCCGACAACAGCAAGAGACCCAGTACTTC
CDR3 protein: CASSRQQQETQYF

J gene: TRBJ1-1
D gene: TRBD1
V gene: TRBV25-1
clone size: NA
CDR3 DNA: TGTGCCAGCAAACAGGACAGGGAGGGGACTGAAGCTTTCTTT
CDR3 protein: CASKQDREGTEAFF

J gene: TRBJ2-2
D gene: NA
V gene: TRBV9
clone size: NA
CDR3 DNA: TGTGCCAGCAGCGTTTCGATATCTGGGACCGGGGAGCTGTTTTTT
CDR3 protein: CASSVSISGTGELFF

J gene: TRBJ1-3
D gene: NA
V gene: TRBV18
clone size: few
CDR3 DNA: TGTGCCAGCTCACCGCCGGGACTAGGAGACACCATATATTTT
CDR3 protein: CASSPPGLGDTIYF

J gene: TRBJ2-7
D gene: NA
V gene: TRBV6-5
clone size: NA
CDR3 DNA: TGTGCCAGCAGTTACTCGCCTAGGGTCGGATCCTACGAGCAGTACTTC
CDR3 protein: CASSYSPRVGSYEQYF

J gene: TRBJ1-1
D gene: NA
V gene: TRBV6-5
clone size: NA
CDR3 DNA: TGTGCCAGCAGTTCACAGGGACTCATGAACACTGAAGCTTTCTTT
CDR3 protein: CASSSQGLMNTEAFF

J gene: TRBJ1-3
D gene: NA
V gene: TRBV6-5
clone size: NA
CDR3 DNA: TGTGCCAGCAGTTACTCGAGCCAAGCCGGAAACACCATATATTTT
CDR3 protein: CASSYSSQAGNTIYF

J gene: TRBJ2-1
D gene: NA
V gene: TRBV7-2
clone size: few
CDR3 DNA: TGTGCCAGCAGCTTGAATCGGGACATACAGTTCTTC
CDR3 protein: CASSLNRDIQFF

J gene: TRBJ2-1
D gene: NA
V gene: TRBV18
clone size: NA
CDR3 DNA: TGTGCCAGCTCACCCGACCGGAGCTCCTACAATGAGCAGTTCTTC
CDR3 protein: CASSPDRSSYNEQFF

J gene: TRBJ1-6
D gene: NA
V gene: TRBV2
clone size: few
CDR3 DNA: TGTGCCAGCAGTGAAGGAGATTCACCCCTCCACTTT
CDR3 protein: CASSEGDSPLHF

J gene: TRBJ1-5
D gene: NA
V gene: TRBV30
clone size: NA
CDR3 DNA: TGTGCCTGGAGTGTTAGAAGTAATCAGCCCCAGCATTTT
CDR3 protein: CAWSVRSNQPQHF

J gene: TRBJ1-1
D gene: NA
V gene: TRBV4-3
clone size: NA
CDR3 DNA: TGCGCCAGCAGCTTCCGTCCTGGGGGCACTGAAGCTTTCTTT
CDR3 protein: CASSFRPGGTEAFF

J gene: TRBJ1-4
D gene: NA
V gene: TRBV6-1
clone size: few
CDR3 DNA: TGTGCCAGCAGTGAAGAGGTGGGAGGGTATAATGAAAAACTGTTTTTT
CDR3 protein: CASSEEVGGYNEKLFF

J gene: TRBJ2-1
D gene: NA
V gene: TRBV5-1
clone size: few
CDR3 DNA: TGCGCCAGCAGCTTGGAAGTGGACACTGAGCAGTTCTTC
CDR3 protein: CASSLEVDTEQFF

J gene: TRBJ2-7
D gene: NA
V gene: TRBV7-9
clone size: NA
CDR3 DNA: TGTGCCAGCAGCAGGACCGACTACGAGCAGTACTTC
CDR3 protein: CASSRTDYEQYF

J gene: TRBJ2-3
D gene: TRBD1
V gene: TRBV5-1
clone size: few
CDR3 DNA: TGCGCCAGCAGCTCGGGCGTCAGGGGGTTGACAGATACGCAGTATTTT
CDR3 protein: CASSSGVRGLTDTQYF

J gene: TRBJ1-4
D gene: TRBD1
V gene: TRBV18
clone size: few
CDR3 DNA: TGTGCCAGCTCACGGAGGCAGGGGGACGAAAAACTGTTTTTT
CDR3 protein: CASSRRQGDEKLFF

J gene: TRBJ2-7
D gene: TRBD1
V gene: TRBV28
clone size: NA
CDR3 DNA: TGTGCCAGCAGTTACATGACAGGGCCGGGAATCGGGCAGTACTTC
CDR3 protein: CASSYMTGPGIGQYF

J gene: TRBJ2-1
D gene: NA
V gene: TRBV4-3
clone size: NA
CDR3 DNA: TGCGCCAGCAGGCCTCAAACCGGGAGCCACAATGAGCAGTTCTTC
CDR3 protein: CASRPQTGSHNEQFF

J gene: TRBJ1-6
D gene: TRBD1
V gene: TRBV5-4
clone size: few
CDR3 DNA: TGTGCCAGCAGCTCTAAAGCAGGGGGTAATTCACCCCTCCACTTT
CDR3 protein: CASSSKAGGNSPLHF

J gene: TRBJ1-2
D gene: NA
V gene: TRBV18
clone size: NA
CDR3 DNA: TGTGCCAGCTCCCCCGGCACTAATGGCTACACCTTC
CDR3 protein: CASSPGTNGYTF

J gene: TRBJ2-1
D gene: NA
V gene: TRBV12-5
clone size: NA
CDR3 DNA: TGTGCTAGTGGTTTCAATGGCCTGTACAATGAGCAGTTCTTC
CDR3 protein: CASGFNGLYNEQFF

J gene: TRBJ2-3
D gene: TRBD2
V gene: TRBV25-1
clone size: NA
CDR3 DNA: TGTGCCAGCAGTGACGGGGGGGCCGGAGATACGCAGTATTTT
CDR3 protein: CASSDGGAGDTQYF

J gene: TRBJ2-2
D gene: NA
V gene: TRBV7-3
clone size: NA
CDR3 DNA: TGTGCCAGCAGCCAAAGAGGCGAGGTCAACACCGGGGAGCTGTTTTTT
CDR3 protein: CASSQRGEVNTGELFF

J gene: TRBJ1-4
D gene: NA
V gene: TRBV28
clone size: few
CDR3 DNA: TGTGCCAGCAGTTTAAGGACAGTTAATGAAAAACTGTTTTTT
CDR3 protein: CASSLRTVNEKLFF

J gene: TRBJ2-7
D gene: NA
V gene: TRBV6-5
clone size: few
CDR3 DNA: TGTGCCAGCAGTTACGACCGCAGGGGCTACGAGCAGTACTTC
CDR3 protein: CASSYDRRGYEQYF

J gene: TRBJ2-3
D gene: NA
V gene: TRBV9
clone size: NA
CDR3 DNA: TGTGCCAGCAGCGTCTCCAGGGCTGGGACAGATACGCAGTATTTT
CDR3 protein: CASSVSRAGTDTQYF

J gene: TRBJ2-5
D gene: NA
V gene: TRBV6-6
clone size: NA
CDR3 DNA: TGTGCCAGCAGATGGGAATACCAAGAGACCCAGTACTTC
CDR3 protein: CASRWEYQETQYF

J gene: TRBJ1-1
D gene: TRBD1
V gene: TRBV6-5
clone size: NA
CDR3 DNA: TGTGCCAGCAGTTACTCGACAGGGCCCGGCACTGAAGCTTTCTTT
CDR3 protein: CASSYSTGPGTEAFF

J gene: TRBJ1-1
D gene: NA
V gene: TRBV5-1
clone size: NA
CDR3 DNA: TGCGCCAGCAGCTTGCTGACAGGGAACACTGAAGCTTTCTTT
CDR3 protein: CASSLLTGNTEAFF

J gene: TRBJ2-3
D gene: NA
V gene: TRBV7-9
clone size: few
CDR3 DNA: TGTGCCACACCTCTTGGGAGCACAGATACGCAGTATTTT
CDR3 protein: CATPLGSTDTQYF

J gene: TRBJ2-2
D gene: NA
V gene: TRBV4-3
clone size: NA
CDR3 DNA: TGCGCCAGCAGCCAAGTCCCAGGCGTGGTATCCGGGGAGCTGTTTTTT
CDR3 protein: CASSQVPGVVSGELFF

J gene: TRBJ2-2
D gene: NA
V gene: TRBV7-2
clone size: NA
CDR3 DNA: TGTGCCAGCAGCCCCTTTGGGGAGCTGTTTTTT
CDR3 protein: CASSPFGELFF

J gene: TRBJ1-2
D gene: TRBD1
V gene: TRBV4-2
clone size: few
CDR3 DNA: TGTGCCAGCAGCCAACTTACCGGGACAGGGGTTGGCTACACCTTC
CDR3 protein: CASSQLTGTGVGYTF

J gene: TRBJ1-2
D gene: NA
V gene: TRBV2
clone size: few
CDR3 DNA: TGTGCCAGCACCGGGGCCTATGGCTACACCTTC
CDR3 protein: CASTGAYGYTF

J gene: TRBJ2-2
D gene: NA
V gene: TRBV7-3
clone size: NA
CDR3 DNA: TGTGCCAGCAGCTTAACGGGAACCGGGGAGCTGTTTTTT
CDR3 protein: CASSLTGTGELFF

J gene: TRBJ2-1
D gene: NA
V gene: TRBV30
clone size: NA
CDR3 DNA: TGTGCCTGGAGTGTACAGGGTGGGTCTGGCAATGAGCAGTTCTTC
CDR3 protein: CAWSVQGGSGNEQFF

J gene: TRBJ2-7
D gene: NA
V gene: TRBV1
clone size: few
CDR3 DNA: TGCACCAGCAGCCAATGGCCTCAAGGCTCCTACGAGCAGTACTTC
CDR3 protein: CTSSQWPQGSYEQYF

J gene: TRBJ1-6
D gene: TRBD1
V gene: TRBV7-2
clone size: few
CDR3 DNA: TGTGCCAGCAGCTTCCTGGGACAGGATAATTCACCCCTCCACTTT
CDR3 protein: CASSFLGQDNSPLHF

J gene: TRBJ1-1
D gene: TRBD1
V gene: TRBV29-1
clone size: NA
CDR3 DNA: TGCAGCGTGGCTGACAGGGCCGATGAAGCTTTCTTT
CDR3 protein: CSVADRADEAFF

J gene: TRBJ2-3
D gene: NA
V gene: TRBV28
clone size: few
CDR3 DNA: TGTGCCAGCAGTTTCCAGAACACAGATACGCAGTATTTT
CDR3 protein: CASSFQNTDTQYF

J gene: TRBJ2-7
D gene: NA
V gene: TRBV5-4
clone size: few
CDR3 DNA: TGTGCCAGCAGCCTCCGATCGGAGCAGTACTTC
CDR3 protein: CASSLRSEQYF

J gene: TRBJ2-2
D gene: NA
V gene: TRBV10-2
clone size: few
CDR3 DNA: TGCGCCAGCAGGGGGGCCGGGGAGCTGTTTTTT
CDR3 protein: CASRGAGELFF

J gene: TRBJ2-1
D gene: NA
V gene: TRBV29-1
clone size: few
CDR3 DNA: TGCAGCGTTAGCGCGGAGTACAATGAGCAGTTCTTC
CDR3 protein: CSVSAEYNEQFF

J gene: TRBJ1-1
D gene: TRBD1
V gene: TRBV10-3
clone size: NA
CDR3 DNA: TGTGCCATTCGTGTACAGGGGGACACTGAAGCTTTCTTT
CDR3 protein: CAIRVQGDTEAFF

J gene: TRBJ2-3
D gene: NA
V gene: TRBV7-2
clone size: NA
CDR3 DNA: TGTGCCAGCAGCGCTACAGGGAATCCAGATACGCAGTATTTT
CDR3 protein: CASSATGNPDTQYF

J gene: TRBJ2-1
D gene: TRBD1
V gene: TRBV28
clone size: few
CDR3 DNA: TGTGCCAGCAGCCGACAAACAGGGGATGAGCAGTTCTTC
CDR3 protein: CASSRQTGDEQFF

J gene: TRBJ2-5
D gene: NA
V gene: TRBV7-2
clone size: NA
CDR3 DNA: TGTGCCAGCAGCTTAGTAGCGGGACAGGTCTTTGGGACCCAGTACTTC
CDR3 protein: CASSLVAGQVFGTQYF

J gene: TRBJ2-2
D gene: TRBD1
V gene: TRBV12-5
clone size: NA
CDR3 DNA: TGTGCTAGTGGACAGGGGGCGAACACCGGGGAGCTGTTTTTT
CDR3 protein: CASGQGANTGELFF

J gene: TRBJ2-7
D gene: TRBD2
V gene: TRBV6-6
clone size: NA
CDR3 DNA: TGTGCCAGCAGTTACACCACTAGCGTCGGCTACGAGCAGTACTTC
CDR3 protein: CASSYTTSVGYEQYF

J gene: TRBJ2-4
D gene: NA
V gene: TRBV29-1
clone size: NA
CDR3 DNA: TGCAGCGCCGCGGCGGGGGCCTCCTTAGCCAAAAACATTCAGTACTTC
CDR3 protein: CSAAAGASLAKNIQYF

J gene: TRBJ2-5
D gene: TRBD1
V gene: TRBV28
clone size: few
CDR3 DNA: TGTGCCAGCAGCTCAACGGGACAGGGGGCTAGGGAGACCCAGTACTTC
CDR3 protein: CASSSTGQGARETQYF

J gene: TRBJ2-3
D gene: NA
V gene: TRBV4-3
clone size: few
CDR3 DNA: TGCGCCAGCAGCCAAGATTGGCGGGGGCGCACCACAGATACGCAGTATTTT
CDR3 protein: CASSQDWRGRTTDTQYF

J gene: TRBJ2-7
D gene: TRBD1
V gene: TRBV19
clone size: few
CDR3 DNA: TGTGCCAGTAGTCTGCCCGGACAGGGGGCTGAAGAGCAGTACTTC
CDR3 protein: CASSLPGQGAEEQYF

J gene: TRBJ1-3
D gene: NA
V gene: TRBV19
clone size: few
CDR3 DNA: TGTGCCAGTAGTCGGACAGCTGGAAACACCATATATTTT
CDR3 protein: CASSRTAGNTIYF

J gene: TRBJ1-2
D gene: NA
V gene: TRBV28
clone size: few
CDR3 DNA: TGTGCCACGGACAGTTACCCCTACACCTTC
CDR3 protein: CATDSYPYTF

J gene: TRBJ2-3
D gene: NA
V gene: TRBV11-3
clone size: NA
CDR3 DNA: TGTGCCAGCAGCTCAGGCCTAAGAGGGGCCAACACAGATACGCAGTATTTT
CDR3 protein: CASSSGLRGANTDTQYF